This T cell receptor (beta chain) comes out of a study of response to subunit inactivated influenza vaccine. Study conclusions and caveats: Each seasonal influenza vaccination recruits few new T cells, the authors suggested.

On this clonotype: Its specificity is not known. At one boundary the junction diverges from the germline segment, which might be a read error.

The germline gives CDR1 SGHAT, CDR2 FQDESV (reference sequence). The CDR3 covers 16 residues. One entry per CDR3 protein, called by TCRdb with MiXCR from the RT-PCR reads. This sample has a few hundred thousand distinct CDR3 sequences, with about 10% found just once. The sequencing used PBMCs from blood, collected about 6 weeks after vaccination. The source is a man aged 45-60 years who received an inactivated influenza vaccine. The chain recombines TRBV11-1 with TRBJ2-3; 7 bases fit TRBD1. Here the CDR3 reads CASSRYRDRYTDTQSF. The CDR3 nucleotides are TGTGCCAGCAGCCGATACCGGGACAGATACACAGATACGCAGTCTTTT.